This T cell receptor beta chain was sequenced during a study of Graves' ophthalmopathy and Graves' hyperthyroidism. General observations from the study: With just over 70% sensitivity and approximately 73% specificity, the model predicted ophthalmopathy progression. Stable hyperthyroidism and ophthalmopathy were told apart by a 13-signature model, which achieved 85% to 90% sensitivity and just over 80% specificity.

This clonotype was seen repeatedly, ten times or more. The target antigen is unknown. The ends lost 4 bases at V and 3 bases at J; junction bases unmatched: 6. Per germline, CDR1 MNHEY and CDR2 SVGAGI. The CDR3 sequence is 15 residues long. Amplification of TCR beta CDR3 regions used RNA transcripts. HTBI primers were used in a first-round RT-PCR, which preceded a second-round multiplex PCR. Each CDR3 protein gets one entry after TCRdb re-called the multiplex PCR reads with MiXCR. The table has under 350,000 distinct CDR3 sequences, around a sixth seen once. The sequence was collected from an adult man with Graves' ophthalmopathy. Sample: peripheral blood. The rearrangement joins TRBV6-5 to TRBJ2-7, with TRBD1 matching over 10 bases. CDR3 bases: TGTGCCAGCAGTTCGGGACAGGGGAGAGGCTACGAGCAGTACTTC. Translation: CASSSGQGRGYEQYF.